A selection of T cell receptor beta chains follows, all from one sample in a study of blood T cell repertoires in COVID-19. Method: immunoSEQ multiplex PCR; TCRdb's copy keeps in-frame clones and lacks some. The sample yields 15,000 to 20,000 clones, 85% to 90% seen once. Sequenced: peripheral blood. The receptors come from a human donor in a cohort sampled during active COVID-19. Both conserved end residues are part of each CDR3. A D gene is named only where the DNA matches it firmly. For some rows the clone size is stated as once, few or many, or as a class when expanded; others skip it.

d_gene,j_gene,v_gene,abundance,CDR3nt,CDR3aa
TRBD1,TRBJ1-1,TRBV6-1,.,TGTGCCAGCAGTGAATTTAGGACAGGGCCGGAAGCTTTCTTT,CASSEFRTGPEAFF
TRBD2,TRBJ2-1,TRBV7-9,.,TGTGCCAGCAGCTTAGCAGTCGCTAGCGGGGACAATGAGCAGTTCTTC,CASSLAVASGDNEQFF
.,TRBJ1-1,TRBV19,few,TGTGCCAGTCAATCCGGGAACACTGAAGCTTTCTTT,CASQSGNTEAFF
.,TRBJ2-7,TRBV4-1,once,TGCGCCAGCAGCCAGAGGCTAGAGGGCCTTAGAAAAGACTACGAGCAGTACTTC,CASSQRLEGLRKDYEQYF
TRBD1,TRBJ1-5,TRBV6-5,.,TGTGCCACCGTGGGACAGAGAGCCAATCAGCCCCAGCATTTT,CATVGQRANQPQHF
TRBD2,TRBJ2-3,TRBV7-2,.,TGTGCCAGCAGCTTAGTGGGGGGGGACGATACGCAGTATTTT,CASSLVGGDDTQYF
.,TRBJ2-3,TRBV6-5,once,TGTGCCAGCAGCCACGACCCTAGCGCGAAAGATACGCAGTATTTT,CASSHDPSAKDTQYF
.,TRBJ1-6,TRBV7-8,.,TGTGCCAGCAGCTTAGATTTGTTATGGGGGGGCGAGAATTCACCCCTCCACTTT,CASSLDLLWGGENSPLHF
.,TRBJ1-1,TRBV5-1,.,TGCGCCAGCAGCAGGGGCAGCCCCATGAACACTGAAGCTTTCTTT,CASSRGSPMNTEAFF
TRBD1,TRBJ1-1,TRBV11-2,.,TGTGCCAGCACCCGGGACAGGCGATACACTGAAGCTTTCTTT,CASTRDRRYTEAFF